This T cell receptor (beta chain) came from a study of PD-1 blockade in mismatch repair-deficient tumors. This clone appeared a single time. Its antigen is as yet unknown. The CDR3 consists of 14 residues. With 4 bases clipped from V and 7 bases from J, the junction kept 8 bases outside the gene matches. CDR1 and CDR2 from the germline V gene are SGHDT and YYEEEE. Specified time point: 10-day in vitro stimulation with candidate neoantigen peptide 7. Sequencing was performed with immunoSEQ multiplex PCR; in TCRdb, only in-frame clones are kept and a portion is missing. The sample consists of thousands of clones, approximately 88% of them appearing once.

This receptor was identified in an adult with mismatch repair-deficient cancer. The sequenced sample was cells cultured in vitro, obtained from a patient treated with pembrolizumab. V usage is TRBV5-6 and J usage is TRBJ2-1; 7 bases are shared with TRBD2. CDR3 protein: CASSGGLPGNEQFF. CDR3 sequence (DNA): TGTGCCAGCAGCGGGGGACTACCCGGGAATGAGCAGTTCTTC.